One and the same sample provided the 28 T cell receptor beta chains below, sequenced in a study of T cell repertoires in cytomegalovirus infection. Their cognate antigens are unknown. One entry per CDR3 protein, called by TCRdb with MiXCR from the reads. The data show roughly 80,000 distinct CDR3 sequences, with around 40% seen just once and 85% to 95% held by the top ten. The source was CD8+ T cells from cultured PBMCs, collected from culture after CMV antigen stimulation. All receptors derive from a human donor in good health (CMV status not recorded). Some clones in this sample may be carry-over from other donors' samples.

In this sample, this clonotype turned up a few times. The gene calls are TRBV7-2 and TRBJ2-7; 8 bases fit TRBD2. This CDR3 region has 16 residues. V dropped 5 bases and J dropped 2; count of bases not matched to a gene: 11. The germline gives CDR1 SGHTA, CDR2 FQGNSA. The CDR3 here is CASSPGASGYAYEQYF. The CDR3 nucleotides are TGTGCCAGCAGCCCCGGGGCTAGCGGGTACGCCTACGAGCAGTACTTC.

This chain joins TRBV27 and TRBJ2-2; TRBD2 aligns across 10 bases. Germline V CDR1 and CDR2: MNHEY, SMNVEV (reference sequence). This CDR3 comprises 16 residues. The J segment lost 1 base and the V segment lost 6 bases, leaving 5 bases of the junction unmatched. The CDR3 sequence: CASRNLAGGNTGELFF. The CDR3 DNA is TGTGCCAGCAGGAATTTAGCGGGGGGGAACACCGGGGAGCTGTTTTTT.

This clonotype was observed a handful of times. The DNA of the CDR3 is TGTGCCAGCAGCTTAGCGCTTGGAAGCACTGAAGCTTTCTTT. Protein: CASSLALGSTEAFF. This rearrangement joins TRBV7-6 to TRBJ1-1; D ambiguous. Germline V lookup: CDR1 SGHVS, CDR2 FNYEAQ. V lost 0 bases, J lost 4 bases, and 9 bases lay in between. The CDR3 consists of 14 residues.

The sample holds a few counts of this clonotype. CDR3 sequence: CASSDGGGNEQFF. CDR3 DNA sequence: TGTGCCAGCAGCGACGGCGGGGGCAATGAGCAGTTCTTC. V usage is TRBV7-2 and J usage is TRBJ2-1; 7 positions match TRBD2. The V gene's germline CDR1 is SGHTA and CDR2 FQGNSA. This CDR3 has 13 amino acids. With V trimmed by 5 bases and J by 6 bases, 4 bases remained unmatched.

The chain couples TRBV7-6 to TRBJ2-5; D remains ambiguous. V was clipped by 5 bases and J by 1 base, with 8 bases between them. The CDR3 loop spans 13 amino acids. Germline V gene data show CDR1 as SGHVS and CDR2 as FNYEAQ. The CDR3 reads CASSPHIQETQYF. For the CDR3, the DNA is TGTGCCAGCAGCCCGCACATCCAAGAGACCCAGTACTTC.

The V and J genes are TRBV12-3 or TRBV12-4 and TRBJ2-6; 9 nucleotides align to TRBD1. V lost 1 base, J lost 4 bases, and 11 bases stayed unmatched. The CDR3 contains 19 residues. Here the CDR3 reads CASSLVFGTGGTGANVLTF. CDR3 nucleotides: TGTGCCAGCAGTTTAGTCTTTGGAACAGGGGGCACGGGGGCCAACGTCCTGACTTTC.

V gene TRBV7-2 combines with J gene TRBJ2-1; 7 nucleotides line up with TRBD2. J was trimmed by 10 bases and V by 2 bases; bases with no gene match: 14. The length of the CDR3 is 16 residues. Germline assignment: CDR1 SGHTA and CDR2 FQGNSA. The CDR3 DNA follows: TGTGCCAGCAGCTTACTTCACCAAGGGGAGGGTCAAGAGCAGTTCTTC. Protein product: CASSLLHQGEGQEQFF.

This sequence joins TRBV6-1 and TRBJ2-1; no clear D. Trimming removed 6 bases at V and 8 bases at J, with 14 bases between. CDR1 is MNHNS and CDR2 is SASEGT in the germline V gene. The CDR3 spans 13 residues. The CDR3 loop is CASSRIHGDEQFF. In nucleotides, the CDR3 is TGTGCCAGCAGCCGAATCCATGGCGATGAGCAGTTCTTC.

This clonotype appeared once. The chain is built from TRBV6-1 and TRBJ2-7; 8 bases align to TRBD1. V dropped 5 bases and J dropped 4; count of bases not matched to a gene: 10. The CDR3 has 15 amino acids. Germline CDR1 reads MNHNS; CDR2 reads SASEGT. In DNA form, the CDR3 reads TGTGCCAGCAGTTCACCGGGACAGGCGATATACGAGCAGTACTTC. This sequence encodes CASSSPGQAIYEQYF.

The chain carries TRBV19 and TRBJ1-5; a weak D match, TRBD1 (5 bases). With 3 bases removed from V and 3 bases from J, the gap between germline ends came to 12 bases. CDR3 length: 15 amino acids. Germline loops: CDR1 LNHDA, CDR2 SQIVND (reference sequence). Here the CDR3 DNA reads TGTGCCAGTAGTATTCTAGGAGGGGACAATCAGCCCCAGCATTTT. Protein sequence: CASSILGGDNQPQHF.

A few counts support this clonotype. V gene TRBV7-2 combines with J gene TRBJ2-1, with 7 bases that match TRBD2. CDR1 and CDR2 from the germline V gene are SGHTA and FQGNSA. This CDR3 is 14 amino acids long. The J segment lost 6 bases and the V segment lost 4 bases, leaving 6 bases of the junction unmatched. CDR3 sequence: CASSSGLERNEQFF. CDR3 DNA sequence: TGTGCCAGCAGCTCCGGACTAGAGCGCAATGAGCAGTTCTTC.

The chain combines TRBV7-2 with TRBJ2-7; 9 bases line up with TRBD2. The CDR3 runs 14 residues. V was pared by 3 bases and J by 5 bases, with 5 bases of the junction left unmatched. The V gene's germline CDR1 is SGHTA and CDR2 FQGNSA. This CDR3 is CASSLAGGPDEQYF. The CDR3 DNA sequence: TGTGCCAGCAGCTTGGCGGGGGGGCCCGACGAGCAGTACTTC.

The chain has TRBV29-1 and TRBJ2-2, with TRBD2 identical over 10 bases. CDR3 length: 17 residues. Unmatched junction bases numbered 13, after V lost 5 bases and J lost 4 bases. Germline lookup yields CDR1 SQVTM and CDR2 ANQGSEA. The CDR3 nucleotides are TGCAGCGTTTTGAGGCACTCTAGCGGGGGTTCCACCGGGGAGCTGTTTTTT. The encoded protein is CSVLRHSSGGSTGELFF.

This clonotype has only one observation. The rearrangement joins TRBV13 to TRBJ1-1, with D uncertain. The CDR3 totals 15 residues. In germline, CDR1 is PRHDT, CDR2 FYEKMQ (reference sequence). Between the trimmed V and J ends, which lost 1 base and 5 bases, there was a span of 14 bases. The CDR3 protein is CASSLALSISTEAFF. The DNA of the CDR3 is TGTGCCAGCAGCTTAGCCCTCAGTATATCAACTGAAGCTTTCTTT.

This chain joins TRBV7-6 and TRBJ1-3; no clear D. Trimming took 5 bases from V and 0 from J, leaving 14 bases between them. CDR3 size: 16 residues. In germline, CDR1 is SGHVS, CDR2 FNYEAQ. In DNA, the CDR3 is TGTGCCAGCAGCCCCTCGCGGACGGGCTCTGGAAACACCATATATTTT. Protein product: CASSPSRTGSGNTIYF.

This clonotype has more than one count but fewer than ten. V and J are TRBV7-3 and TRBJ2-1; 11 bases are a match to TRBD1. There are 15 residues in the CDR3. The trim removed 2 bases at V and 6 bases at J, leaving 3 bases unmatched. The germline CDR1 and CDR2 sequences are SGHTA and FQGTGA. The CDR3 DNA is TGTGCCAGCAGCTTAGGGACAGGGGGGATCAATGAGCAGTTCTTC. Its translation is CASSLGTGGINEQFF.

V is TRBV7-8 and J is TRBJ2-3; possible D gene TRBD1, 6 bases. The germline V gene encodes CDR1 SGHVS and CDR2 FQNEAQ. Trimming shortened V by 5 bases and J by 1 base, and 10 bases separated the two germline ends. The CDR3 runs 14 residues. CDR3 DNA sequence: TGTGCCAGCAGCCAGGGGCTCGGCACAGATACGCAGTATTTT. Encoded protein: CASSQGLGTDTQYF.

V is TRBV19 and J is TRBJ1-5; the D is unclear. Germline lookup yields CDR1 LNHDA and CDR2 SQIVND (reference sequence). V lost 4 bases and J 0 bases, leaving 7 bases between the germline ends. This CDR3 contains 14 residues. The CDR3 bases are TGTGCCAGTAGTACAGGAGGTAGCAATCAGCCCCAGCATTTT. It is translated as CASSTGGSNQPQHF.

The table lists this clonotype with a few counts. CDR3 protein: CASSLGNGYTF. The CDR3 nucleotides are TGTGCCAGCAGTTTGGGGAATGGCTACACCTTC. The J gene is TRBJ1-2, the V gene TRBV12-3 or TRBV12-4; D remains ambiguous. V was trimmed by 3 bases and J by 6 bases, leaving 5 bases between them. The CDR3 length is 11 residues.

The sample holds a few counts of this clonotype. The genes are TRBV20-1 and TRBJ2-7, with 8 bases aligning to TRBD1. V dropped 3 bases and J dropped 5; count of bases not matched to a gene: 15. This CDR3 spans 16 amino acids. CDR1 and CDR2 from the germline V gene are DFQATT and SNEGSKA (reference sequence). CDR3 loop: CSASRQGALSVHEQYF. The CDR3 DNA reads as TGCAGTGCTAGTAGGCAGGGGGCGTTGAGCGTCCACGAGCAGTACTTC.

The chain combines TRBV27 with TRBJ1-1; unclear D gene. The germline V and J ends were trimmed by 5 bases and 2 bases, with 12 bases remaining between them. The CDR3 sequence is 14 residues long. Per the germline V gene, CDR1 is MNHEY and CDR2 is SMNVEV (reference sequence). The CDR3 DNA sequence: TGTGCCAGCAGTCCTATCGGGGTTAACACTGAAGCTTTCTTT. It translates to CASSPIGVNTEAFF.

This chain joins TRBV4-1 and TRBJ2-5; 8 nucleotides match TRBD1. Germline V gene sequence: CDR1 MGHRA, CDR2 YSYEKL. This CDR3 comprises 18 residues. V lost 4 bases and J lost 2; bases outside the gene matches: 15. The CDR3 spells CASSPYFLRRQGQETQYF. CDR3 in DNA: TGCGCCAGCAGCCCCTATTTTCTTCGGAGACAGGGGCAAGAGACCCAGTACTTC.

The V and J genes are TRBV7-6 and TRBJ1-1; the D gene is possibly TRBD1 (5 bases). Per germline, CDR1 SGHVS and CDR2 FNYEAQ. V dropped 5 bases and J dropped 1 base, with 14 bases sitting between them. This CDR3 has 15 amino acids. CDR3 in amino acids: CASSPTDIANTEAFF. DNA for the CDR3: TGTGCCAGCAGCCCGACAGATATTGCGAACACTGAAGCTTTCTTT.

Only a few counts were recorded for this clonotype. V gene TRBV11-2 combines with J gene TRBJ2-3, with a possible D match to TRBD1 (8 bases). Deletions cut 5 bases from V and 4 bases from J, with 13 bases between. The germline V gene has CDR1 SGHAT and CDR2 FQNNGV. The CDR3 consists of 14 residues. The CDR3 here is CASSRTGRADTQYF. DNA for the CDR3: TGTGCCAGCAGCCGGACAGGGAGGGCAGATACGCAGTATTTT.

The CDR3 DNA reads as TGTGCCAGCGGCGACCACCCAAGGCGGGAGGGGACCCAGTACTTC. This sequence encodes CASGDHPRREGTQYF. The chain recombines TRBV7-2 with TRBJ2-5; 9 bases are a match to TRBD2. The V gene end was trimmed by 8 bases and the J gene end by 7 bases; junction bases not matched to a gene: 14. Germline V gene data show CDR1 as SGHTA and CDR2 as FQGNSA. The CDR3 runs to 15 residues.

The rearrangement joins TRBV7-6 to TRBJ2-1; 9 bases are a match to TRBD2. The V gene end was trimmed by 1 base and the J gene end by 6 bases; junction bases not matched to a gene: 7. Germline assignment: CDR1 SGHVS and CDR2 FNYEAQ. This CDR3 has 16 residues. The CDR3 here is CASSLGGGGESNEQFF. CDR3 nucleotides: TGTGCCAGCAGCTTAGGAGGCGGGGGGGAGTCCAATGAGCAGTTCTTC.

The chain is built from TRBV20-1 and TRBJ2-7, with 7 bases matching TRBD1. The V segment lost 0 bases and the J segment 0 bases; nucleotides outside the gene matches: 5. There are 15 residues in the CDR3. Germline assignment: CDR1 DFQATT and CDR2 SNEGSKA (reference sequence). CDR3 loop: CSARDGTVSSYEQYF. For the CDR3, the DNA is TGCAGTGCTAGAGACGGGACAGTAAGCTCCTACGAGCAGTACTTC.

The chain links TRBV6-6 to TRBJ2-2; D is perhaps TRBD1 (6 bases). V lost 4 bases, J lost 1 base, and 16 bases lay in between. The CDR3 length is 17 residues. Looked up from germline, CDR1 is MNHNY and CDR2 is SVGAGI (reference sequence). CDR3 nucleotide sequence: TGTGCCAGCAGTTCTGGGGACATCCAACTGAACACCGGGGAGCTGTTTTTT. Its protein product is CASSSGDIQLNTGELFF.